This T cell receptor beta chain is drawn from a study of shared clonotypes between healthy human individuals. Study findings and constraints: The low donor count limited represented genetic and exposure-history diversity. A handful of donors shared around 5.2% of their naive CD4 clonotypes.

This clone was seen a handful of times. Its target is unknown. Only CD45RO-negative cells positively selected for CCR7 counted as naive CD8 cells, so terminally differentiated effector memory CD45RA+ cells were excluded. Sequenced by immunoSEQ multiplex PCR; TCRdb stores in-frame clones only, minus some. Among 550,000 to 750,000 clones listed, about 95% were seen once. Germline V gene sequence: CDR1 SGHRS, CDR2 YFSETQ. The J segment lost 8 bases and the V segment lost 3 bases, leaving 8 bases of the junction unmatched. The CDR3 covers 15 residues. The material sequenced was naive CD8+ T cells sorted from blood. This clonotype was sampled from a woman in her twenties or thirties in good health. V gene TRBV5-1 combines with J gene TRBJ2-1; TRBD2 matches 10 bases. CDR3 sequence reads: CASSSPSGRGDEQFF. The CDR3 nucleotides are TGCGCCAGCAGCTCCCCTAGCGGGAGAGGAGATGAGCAGTTCTTC.